Listed below are T cell receptor beta chains from one sample, sequenced in a study of blood T cell repertoires in COVID-19. Sequencing used immunoSEQ multiplex PCR; TCRdb keeps in-frame clones, though not all of them. The repertoire holds roughly 160,000 clones, with about four fifths as singletons. The sample taken for sequencing was peripheral blood. The receptors here all came from a man aged 18 to 30 with active or convalescent COVID-19. Both conserved end residues are part of each CDR3. The order of the fields is clone size, J gene, D gene, V gene, CDR3 DNA, CDR3 protein. D genes are given only for firm matches. Only some rows state a clone size, as once, few, many or a class for expanded clones.

clone_size: few
j_call: TRBJ2-1
d_call: -
v_call: TRBV30
cdr3_nt: TGTGCCCGATACGATGACTACCTCGAGGGTGAGCAGTTCTTC
cdr3_aa: CARYDDYLEGEQFF

clone_size: -
j_call: TRBJ2-3
d_call: -
v_call: TRBV4-3
cdr3_nt: TGCGCCAGCAGCCGGTCAGGGGTAGCAGAAGGCCCGCAGTATTTT
cdr3_aa: CASSRSGVAEGPQYF

clone_size: few
j_call: TRBJ1-6
d_call: TRBD1
v_call: TRBV3-1/TRBV3-2
cdr3_nt: TGTGCCAGCAGCCGCAGACAGGGGGCGGATAATTCACCCCTCCACTTT
cdr3_aa: CASSRRQGADNSPLHF

clone_size: -
j_call: TRBJ1-1
d_call: -
v_call: TRBV11-2
cdr3_nt: TGTGCCAGCAGCTTATTAGTCTCAGGGGATTTCACTGAAGCTTTCTTT
cdr3_aa: CASSLLVSGDFTEAFF

clone_size: -
j_call: TRBJ2-1
d_call: -
v_call: TRBV11-3
cdr3_nt: TGTGCCAGCAGCTTAGCGGGGGTTGAGCAGTTCTTC
cdr3_aa: CASSLAGVEQFF

clone_size: -
j_call: TRBJ2-5
d_call: TRBD1
v_call: TRBV3-1/TRBV3-2
cdr3_nt: TGTGCCAGCAATACAGGGGTGGGTATAGAGACCCAGTACTTC
cdr3_aa: CASNTGVGIETQYF

clone_size: -
j_call: TRBJ2-2
d_call: -
v_call: TRBV7-9
cdr3_nt: TGTGCCAGCAGCTTAGCCTGGGTCCGGGGTGAAGACACCGGGGAGCTGTTTTTT
cdr3_aa: CASSLAWVRGEDTGELFF

clone_size: -
j_call: TRBJ2-1
d_call: TRBD2
v_call: TRBV11-2
cdr3_nt: TGTGCCAGCAGCCAAGAGGTTGGCGGGAGGGCGCGCGAGCAGTTCTTC
cdr3_aa: CASSQEVGGRAREQFF

clone_size: -
j_call: TRBJ2-7
d_call: TRBD1
v_call: TRBV7-6
cdr3_nt: TGTGCCAGCAGTCCCGGGACAGGAAAACCCGAGCAGTACTTC
cdr3_aa: CASSPGTGKPEQYF

clone_size: -
j_call: TRBJ2-7
d_call: -
v_call: TRBV4-3
cdr3_nt: TGCGCCAGCAGCCAAGAGTCCCCAGGCTTATACGAGCAGTACTTC
cdr3_aa: CASSQESPGLYEQYF

clone_size: -
j_call: TRBJ2-3
d_call: -
v_call: TRBV5-1
cdr3_nt: TGCGCCAGCAGCTTCGACCGTGGCGGGGATACGCAGTATTTT
cdr3_aa: CASSFDRGGDTQYF

clone_size: -
j_call: TRBJ2-3
d_call: TRBD2
v_call: TRBV4-2
cdr3_nt: TGTGCCAGCAGCCAAGCTAGCGGGGGGGCAGATACGCAGTATTTT
cdr3_aa: CASSQASGGADTQYF

clone_size: -
j_call: TRBJ2-1
d_call: TRBD2
v_call: TRBV19
cdr3_nt: TGTGCCAGTAGGTCACAAGCGGGGGGCTCCTACAATGAGCAGTTCTTC
cdr3_aa: CASRSQAGGSYNEQFF

clone_size: -
j_call: TRBJ1-1
d_call: TRBD1
v_call: TRBV5-1
cdr3_nt: TGCGCCAGCAGCTTGGCGGGACAGGGGGCGAGTAACACTGAAGCTTTCTTT
cdr3_aa: CASSLAGQGASNTEAFF

clone_size: once
j_call: TRBJ2-3
d_call: -
v_call: TRBV11-3
cdr3_nt: TGTGCCAGCAGCTTCTCCGGGAACACAGATACGCAGTATTTT
cdr3_aa: CASSFSGNTDTQYF

clone_size: few
j_call: TRBJ2-2
d_call: TRBD2
v_call: TRBV2
cdr3_nt: TGTGCCAGCATCCAACTAGCGGGAGGGCGGGGGGAGCTGTTTTTT
cdr3_aa: CASIQLAGGRGELFF

clone_size: -
j_call: TRBJ2-1
d_call: -
v_call: TRBV11-2
cdr3_nt: TGTGCCAGCAGCTTATTTGGACTCAATGAGCAGTTCTTC
cdr3_aa: CASSLFGLNEQFF

clone_size: -
j_call: TRBJ2-3
d_call: TRBD2
v_call: TRBV7-9
cdr3_nt: TGTGCCAGCAGCCCCGGGACTAGCGGGGGACAGGATACGCAGTATTTT
cdr3_aa: CASSPGTSGGQDTQYF

clone_size: -
j_call: TRBJ1-2
d_call: -
v_call: TRBV9
cdr3_nt: TGTGCCAGCAGCGTAGCTCCGAGGAACTATGGCTACACCTTC
cdr3_aa: CASSVAPRNYGYTF

clone_size: -
j_call: TRBJ1-1
d_call: -
v_call: TRBV23-1
cdr3_nt: TGCGCCAGCATGGGGACGGGGGGAGGAGGTACTGAAGCTTTCTTT
cdr3_aa: CASMGTGGGGTEAFF

clone_size: -
j_call: TRBJ1-6
d_call: -
v_call: TRBV12-5
cdr3_nt: TGTGCTAGTGGTTTGGCCCCCCAGGGGCCCCTCCACTTT
cdr3_aa: CASGLAPQGPLHF

clone_size: once
j_call: TRBJ2-3
d_call: TRBD2
v_call: TRBV15
cdr3_nt: TGTGCCACCAGCAGGGGTAGCGGGGGCCTGGATACGCAGTATTTT
cdr3_aa: CATSRGSGGLDTQYF

clone_size: -
j_call: TRBJ2-3
d_call: -
v_call: TRBV7-6
cdr3_nt: TGTGCCAGCAGCCATTTGAGGGAGATGGGAGATACGCAGTATTTT
cdr3_aa: CASSHLREMGDTQYF

clone_size: -
j_call: TRBJ2-1
d_call: TRBD2
v_call: TRBV5-1
cdr3_nt: TGCGCCAGCACCCCGGGGGGGGTGAGCAATGAGCAGTTCTTC
cdr3_aa: CASTPGGVSNEQFF

clone_size: -
j_call: TRBJ2-7
d_call: -
v_call: TRBV5-4
cdr3_nt: TGTGCCAGCAGCGCGACCGGGACATACGAGCAGTACTTC
cdr3_aa: CASSATGTYEQYF

clone_size: -
j_call: TRBJ1-5
d_call: TRBD1
v_call: TRBV5-6
cdr3_nt: TGTGCCAGCAGCTATCGGAGACAGGGCTTGCAGCCCCAGCATTTT
cdr3_aa: CASSYRRQGLQPQHF

clone_size: -
j_call: TRBJ2-2
d_call: TRBD2
v_call: TRBV9
cdr3_nt: TGTGCCAGCAGCGTAGGGGGACTAGCGGGAAGGTCGAACACCGGGGAGCTGTTTTTT
cdr3_aa: CASSVGGLAGRSNTGELFF

clone_size: -
j_call: TRBJ2-2
d_call: -
v_call: TRBV19
cdr3_nt: TGTGCCAGTAGTCTACGCGGAGGGTTTGTCACCGGGGAGCTGTTTTTT
cdr3_aa: CASSLRGGFVTGELFF

clone_size: -
j_call: TRBJ1-5
d_call: TRBD1
v_call: TRBV7-2
cdr3_nt: TGTGCCAGCAGCTCGAACAGGGGAATCAATCAGCCCCAGCATTTT
cdr3_aa: CASSSNRGINQPQHF

clone_size: -
j_call: TRBJ2-5
d_call: -
v_call: TRBV19
cdr3_nt: TGTGCCAGTAGTATAGGGCTCGAAGAGACCCAGTACTTC
cdr3_aa: CASSIGLEETQYF

clone_size: -
j_call: TRBJ2-7
d_call: -
v_call: TRBV10-2
cdr3_nt: TGCGCCAGCAGTGACTGGCGGGCGTCAACCTACGAGCAGTACTTC
cdr3_aa: CASSDWRASTYEQYF

clone_size: -
j_call: TRBJ2-7
d_call: TRBD2
v_call: TRBV7-2
cdr3_nt: TGTGCCAGCAGCCTGACTAGCGGGCTCTCCTACGAGCAGTACTTC
cdr3_aa: CASSLTSGLSYEQYF

clone_size: -
j_call: TRBJ1-5
d_call: -
v_call: TRBV18
cdr3_nt: TGTGCCAGCTCACAATCCGGGGGAGATCAGCCCCAGCATTTT
cdr3_aa: CASSQSGGDQPQHF

clone_size: -
j_call: TRBJ2-7
d_call: TRBD2
v_call: TRBV6-2/TRBV6-3
cdr3_nt: TGTGCCAGCAGTGATAGCGGGAGCCCCCCCTACGAGCAGTACTTC
cdr3_aa: CASSDSGSPPYEQYF

clone_size: -
j_call: TRBJ2-1
d_call: TRBD2
v_call: TRBV28
cdr3_nt: TGTGCCAGCAGTCCCTCGGGACTAGCGGGATCCTACAATGAGCAGTTCTTC
cdr3_aa: CASSPSGLAGSYNEQFF

clone_size: -
j_call: TRBJ2-1
d_call: -
v_call: TRBV5-1
cdr3_nt: TGCGCCAGCAGCCTAGGTTTCGATGAGCAGTTCTTC
cdr3_aa: CASSLGFDEQFF

clone_size: -
j_call: TRBJ1-1
d_call: TRBD1
v_call: TRBV18
cdr3_nt: TGTGCCAGCTCACCAGCGGACAGGGCAGTCACTGAAGCTTTCTTT
cdr3_aa: CASSPADRAVTEAFF

clone_size: -
j_call: TRBJ1-2
d_call: -
v_call: TRBV19
cdr3_nt: TGTGCCAGTAGGTCATCAGGGGCGGTCGGCTACACCTTC
cdr3_aa: CASRSSGAVGYTF

clone_size: -
j_call: TRBJ2-1
d_call: -
v_call: TRBV28
cdr3_nt: TGTGCCAGCAGTTTCGAGTGGGGCCCCTCCTACAATGAGCAGTTCTTC
cdr3_aa: CASSFEWGPSYNEQFF

clone_size: -
j_call: TRBJ1-1
d_call: -
v_call: TRBV12-3/TRBV12-4
cdr3_nt: TGTGCCAGCAGTTCAAGACAGGCCCGCTTCTTT
cdr3_aa: CASSSRQARFF

clone_size: -
j_call: TRBJ1-4
d_call: TRBD1
v_call: TRBV27
cdr3_nt: TGTGCCAGCAGTTTATACGGGACAGCTAAAAAACTGTTTTTT
cdr3_aa: CASSLYGTAKKLFF

clone_size: -
j_call: TRBJ2-7
d_call: -
v_call: TRBV27
cdr3_nt: TGTGCCAGCAGTCGAGGGCTAGCCTACGAGCAGTACTTC
cdr3_aa: CASSRGLAYEQYF

clone_size: -
j_call: TRBJ2-1
d_call: TRBD2
v_call: TRBV7-2
cdr3_nt: TGTGCCAGCAGTACGACTAGCACGTCCTACAATGAGCAGTTCTTC
cdr3_aa: CASSTTSTSYNEQFF

clone_size: -
j_call: TRBJ1-4
d_call: TRBD1
v_call: TRBV7-2
cdr3_nt: TGTGCCAGCAGCTTAGGGGACAGAGATAATGAAAAACTGTTTTTT
cdr3_aa: CASSLGDRDNEKLFF